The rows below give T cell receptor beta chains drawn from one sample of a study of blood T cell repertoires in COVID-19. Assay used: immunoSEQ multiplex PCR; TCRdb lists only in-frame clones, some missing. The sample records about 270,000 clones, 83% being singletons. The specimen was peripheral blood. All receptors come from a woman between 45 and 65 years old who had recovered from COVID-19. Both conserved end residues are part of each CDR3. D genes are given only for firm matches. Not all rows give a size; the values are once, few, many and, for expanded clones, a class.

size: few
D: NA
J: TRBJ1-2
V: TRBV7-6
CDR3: CASSGYRDGYTF
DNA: TGTGCCAGCAGCGGATACAGGGACGGCTACACCTTC

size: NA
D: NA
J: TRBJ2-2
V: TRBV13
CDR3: CASSPGGTNTGELFF
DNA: TGTGCCAGCAGCCCCGGGGGAACCAACACCGGGGAGCTGTTTTTT

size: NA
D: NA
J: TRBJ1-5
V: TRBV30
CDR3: CAWTGMDNQPQHF
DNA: TGTGCCTGGACAGGTATGGATAATCAGCCCCAGCATTTT

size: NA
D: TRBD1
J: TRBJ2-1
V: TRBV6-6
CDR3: CASSKTGGTYNEQFF
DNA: TGTGCCAGCAGTAAAACAGGGGGGACTTACAATGAGCAGTTCTTC

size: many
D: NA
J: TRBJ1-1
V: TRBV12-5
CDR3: CASGIQGNTEAFF
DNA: TGTGCTAGTGGCATACAGGGGAACACTGAAGCTTTCTTT

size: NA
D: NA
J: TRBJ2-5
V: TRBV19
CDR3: CASSQQETQYF
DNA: TGTGCCAGTAGCCAGCAAGAGACCCAGTACTTC

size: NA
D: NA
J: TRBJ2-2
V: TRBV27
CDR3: CASSLFGANTGELFF
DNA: TGTGCCAGCAGTTTATTCGGAGCGAACACCGGGGAGCTGTTTTTT

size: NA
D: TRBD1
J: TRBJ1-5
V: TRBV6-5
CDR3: CASRRGQDFNQPQHF
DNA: TGTGCCAGCAGGCGTGGACAGGATTTCAATCAGCCCCAGCATTTT

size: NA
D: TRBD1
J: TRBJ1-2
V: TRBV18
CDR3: CASSPDRAYWGYTF
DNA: TGTGCCAGCTCACCGGACAGGGCCTACTGGGGCTACACCTTC

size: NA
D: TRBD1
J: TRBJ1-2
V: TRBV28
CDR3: CASSRTGRPNYGYTF
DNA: TGTGCCAGCAGCAGGACAGGGCGCCCTAACTATGGCTACACCTTC

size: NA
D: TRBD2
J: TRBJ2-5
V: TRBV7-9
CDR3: CASSPYRGGETQYF
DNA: TGTGCCAGCAGCCCTTACCGCGGGGGAGAGACCCAGTACTTC

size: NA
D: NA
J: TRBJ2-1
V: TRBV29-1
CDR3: CSVEGLYSYNEQFF
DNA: TGCAGCGTTGAAGGACTTTACTCCTACAATGAGCAGTTCTTC

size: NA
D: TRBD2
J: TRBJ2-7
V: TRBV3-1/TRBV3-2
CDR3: CASSQVGAGGSYEQYF
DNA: TGTGCCAGCAGCCAAGTTGGGGCGGGGGGTTCCTACGAGCAGTACTTC

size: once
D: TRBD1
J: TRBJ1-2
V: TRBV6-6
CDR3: CASSKDRANYGYTF
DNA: TGTGCCAGCAGCAAGGACAGGGCAAACTATGGCTACACCTTC

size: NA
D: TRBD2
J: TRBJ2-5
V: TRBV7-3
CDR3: CASSRLAGDTQETQYF
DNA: TGTGCCAGCAGCCGACTAGCGGGAGACACCCAAGAGACCCAGTACTTC

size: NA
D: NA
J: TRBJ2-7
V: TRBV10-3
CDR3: CAIMRDLGAEQYF
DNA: TGTGCCATCATGCGTGATCTGGGGGCGGAGCAGTACTTC

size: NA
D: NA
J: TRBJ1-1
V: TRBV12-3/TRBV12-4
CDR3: CASNYGGVAFF
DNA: TGTGCCAGCAATTACGGGGGAGTAGCTTTCTTT

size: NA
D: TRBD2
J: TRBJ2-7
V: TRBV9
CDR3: CASQPGLEYEQYF
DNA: TGTGCCAGCCAGCCGGGACTAGAGTACGAGCAGTACTTC

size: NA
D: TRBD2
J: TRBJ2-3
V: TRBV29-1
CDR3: CSVEGLAGGRDTQYF
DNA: TGCAGCGTTGAGGGACTAGCAGGGGGGCGGGATACGCAGTATTTT

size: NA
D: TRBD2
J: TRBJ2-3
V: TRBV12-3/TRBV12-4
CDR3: CASRPSSGSTQYF
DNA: TGTGCCAGCAGGCCATCTAGCGGTTCGACGCAGTATTTT

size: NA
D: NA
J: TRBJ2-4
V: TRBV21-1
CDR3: CASRRRGGLKIQYF
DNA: TGTGCCAGCAGACGGCGAGGAGGGTTAAAGATTCAGTACTTC

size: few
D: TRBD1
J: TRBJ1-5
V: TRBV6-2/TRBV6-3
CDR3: CASSYPTGAINQPQHF
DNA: TGTGCCAGCAGTTACCCGACAGGGGCCATCAATCAGCCCCAGCATTTT

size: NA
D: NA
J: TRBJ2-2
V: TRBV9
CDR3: CASSVGGPPTGELFF
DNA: TGTGCCAGCAGCGTAGGAGGGCCCCCCACCGGGGAGCTGTTTTTT

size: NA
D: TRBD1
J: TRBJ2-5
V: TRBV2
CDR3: CASSPNGQGRETQYF
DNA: TGTGCCAGCAGTCCTAATGGACAGGGCAGGGAGACCCAGTACTTC

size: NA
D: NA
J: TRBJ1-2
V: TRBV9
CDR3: CASSGDQGGRGSGYTF
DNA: TGTGCCAGCAGCGGAGACCAAGGCGGCAGGGGCAGTGGCTACACCTTC

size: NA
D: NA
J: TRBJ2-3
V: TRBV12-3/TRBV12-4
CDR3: CATSRTDYTQYF
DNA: TGTGCCACCTCCCGGACTGACTATACGCAGTATTTT

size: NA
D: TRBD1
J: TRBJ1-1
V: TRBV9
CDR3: CASSHGDRGSEAFF
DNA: TGTGCCAGCAGCCACGGGGACAGGGGGTCTGAAGCTTTCTTT

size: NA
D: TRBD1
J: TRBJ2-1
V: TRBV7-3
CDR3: CASSSRNRGNEQFF
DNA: TGTGCCAGCAGCTCGCGAAACAGGGGCAATGAGCAGTTCTTC

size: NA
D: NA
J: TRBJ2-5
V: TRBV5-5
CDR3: CASSLTGVETQYF
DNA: TGTGCCAGCAGCCTGACGGGGGTAGAGACCCAGTACTTC

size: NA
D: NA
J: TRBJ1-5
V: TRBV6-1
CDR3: CASSDPYQPQHF
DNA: TGTGCCAGCAGTGATCCTTATCAGCCCCAGCATTTT

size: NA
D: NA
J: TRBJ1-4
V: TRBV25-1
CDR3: CASSPRGASSILGEKLFF
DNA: TGTGCCAGCAGCCCACGGGGAGCGTCGTCTATTTTAGGCGAAAAACTGTTTTTT

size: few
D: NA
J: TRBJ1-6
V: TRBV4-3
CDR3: CASSPGLGYSPLHF
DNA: TGCGCCAGCAGCCCGGGACTCGGGTATTCACCCCTCCACTTT

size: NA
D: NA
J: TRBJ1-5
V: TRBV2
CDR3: CASSDATGINQPQHF
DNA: TGTGCCAGCAGTGACGCGACAGGAATCAATCAGCCCCAGCATTTT

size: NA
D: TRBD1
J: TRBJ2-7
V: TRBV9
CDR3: CASSVGWTGKGEQYF
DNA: TGTGCCAGCAGCGTAGGATGGACAGGGAAGGGCGAGCAGTACTTC

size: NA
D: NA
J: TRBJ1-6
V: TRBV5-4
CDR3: CASSPMGGSDSPLHF
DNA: TGTGCCAGCAGCCCAATGGGTGGGAGTGATTCACCCCTCCACTTT

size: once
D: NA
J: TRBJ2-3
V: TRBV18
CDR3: CASSPQRSTDTQYF
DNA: TGTGCCAGCTCACCACAGCGGTCCACAGATACGCAGTATTTT

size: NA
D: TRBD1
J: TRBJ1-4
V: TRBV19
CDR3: CASSTRQGWDEKLFF
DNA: TGTGCCAGTAGTACAAGACAGGGATGGGATGAAAAACTGTTTTTT

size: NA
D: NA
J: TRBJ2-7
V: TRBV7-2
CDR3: CASSLVPGEEQYF
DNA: TGTGCCAGCAGCTTAGTTCCAGGGGAAGAGCAGTACTTC

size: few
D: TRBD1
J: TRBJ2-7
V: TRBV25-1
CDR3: CASSEYNRGRPYEQYF
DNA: TGTGCCAGCAGTGAATATAACAGGGGGCGTCCCTACGAGCAGTACTTC

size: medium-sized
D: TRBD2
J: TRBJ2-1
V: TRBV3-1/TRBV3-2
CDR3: CASSPRDYPITEQFF
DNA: TGTGCCAGCAGCCCGCGGGACTACCCTATTACTGAGCAGTTCTTC

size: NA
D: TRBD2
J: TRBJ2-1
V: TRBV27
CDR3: CASGREKGYMGEQFF
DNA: TGTGCCAGCGGGCGGGAGAAAGGATATATGGGTGAGCAGTTCTTC

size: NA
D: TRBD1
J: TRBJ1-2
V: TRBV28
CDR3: CASSQGQGAGGYTF
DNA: TGTGCCAGCAGCCAGGGACAGGGGGCAGGAGGCTACACCTTC

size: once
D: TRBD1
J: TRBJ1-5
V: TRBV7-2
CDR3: CASSWGQHSNQPQHF
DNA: TGTGCCAGCAGCTGGGGACAGCATAGCAATCAGCCCCAGCATTTT

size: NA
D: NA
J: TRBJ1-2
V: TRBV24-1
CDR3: CATSDSRINYGYTF
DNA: TGTGCCACCTCGGACAGCCGAATTAACTATGGCTACACCTTC

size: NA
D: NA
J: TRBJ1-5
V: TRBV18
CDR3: CASSPPGQYSNQPQHF
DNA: TGTGCCAGCTCACCGCCCGGACAGTATAGCAATCAGCCCCAGCATTTT

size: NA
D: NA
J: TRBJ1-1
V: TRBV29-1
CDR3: CSVVVWGAEAFF
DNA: TGCAGCGTTGTTGTCTGGGGCGCTGAAGCTTTCTTT

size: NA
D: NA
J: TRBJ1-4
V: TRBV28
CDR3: CATSPQGYEKLFF
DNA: TGTGCCACCTCCCCCCAGGGGTATGAAAAACTGTTTTTT

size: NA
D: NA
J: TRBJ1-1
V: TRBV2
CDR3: CASSEALGGLAFF
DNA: TGTGCCAGCAGTGAAGCGCTTGGGGGCCTGGCTTTCTTT

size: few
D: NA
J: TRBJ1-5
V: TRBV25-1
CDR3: CASRQGDQPQHF
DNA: TGTGCCAGCAGACAGGGAGATCAGCCCCAGCATTTT

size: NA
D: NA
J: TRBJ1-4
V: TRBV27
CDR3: CASSPSPGSTEKLFF
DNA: TGTGCCAGCAGTCCGAGCCCGGGATCTACTGAAAAACTGTTTTTT

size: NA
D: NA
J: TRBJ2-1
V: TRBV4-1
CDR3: CASSQGVLTPNEQFF
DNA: TGCGCCAGCAGCCAAGGTGTGCTAACCCCTAATGAGCAGTTCTTC

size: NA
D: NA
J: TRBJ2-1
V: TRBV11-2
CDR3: CASRKGVGVGQFF
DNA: TGTGCCAGCAGGAAAGGGGTAGGTGTGGGGCAGTTCTTC

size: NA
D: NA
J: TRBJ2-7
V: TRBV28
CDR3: CASSRGWGDAYEQYF
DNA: TGTGCCAGCAGTCGAGGTTGGGGGGATGCCTACGAGCAGTACTTC

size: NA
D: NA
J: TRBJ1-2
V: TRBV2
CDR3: CASRAGPAEGYTF
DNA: TGTGCCAGCAGGGCAGGGCCCGCGGAAGGCTACACCTTC

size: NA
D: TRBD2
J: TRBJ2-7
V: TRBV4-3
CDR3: CASSQEGTSIYEQYF
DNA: TGCGCCAGCAGCCAAGAAGGGACTAGCATTTACGAGCAGTACTTC

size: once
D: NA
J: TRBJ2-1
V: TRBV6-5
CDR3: CASSREGARVNEQFF
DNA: TGTGCCAGCAGCCGGGAGGGGGCACGTGTTAATGAGCAGTTCTTC

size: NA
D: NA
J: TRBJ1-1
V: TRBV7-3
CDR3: CASSLQGNTEAFF
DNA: TGTGCCAGCAGCTTACAGGGGAACACTGAAGCTTTCTTT

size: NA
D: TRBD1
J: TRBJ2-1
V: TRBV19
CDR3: CASSTGTGFAEQFF
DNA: TGTGCCAGTAGTACCGGGACAGGGTTTGCTGAGCAGTTCTTC

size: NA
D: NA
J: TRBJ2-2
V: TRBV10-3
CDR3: CAIRPRDSNTGELFF
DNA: TGTGCCATCAGACCTAGGGACTCAAACACCGGGGAGCTGTTTTTT

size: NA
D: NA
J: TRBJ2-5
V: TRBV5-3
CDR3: CARSARGDLYQETQYF
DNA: TGTGCCAGAAGCGCCCGGGGAGATTTGTACCAAGAGACCCAGTACTTC